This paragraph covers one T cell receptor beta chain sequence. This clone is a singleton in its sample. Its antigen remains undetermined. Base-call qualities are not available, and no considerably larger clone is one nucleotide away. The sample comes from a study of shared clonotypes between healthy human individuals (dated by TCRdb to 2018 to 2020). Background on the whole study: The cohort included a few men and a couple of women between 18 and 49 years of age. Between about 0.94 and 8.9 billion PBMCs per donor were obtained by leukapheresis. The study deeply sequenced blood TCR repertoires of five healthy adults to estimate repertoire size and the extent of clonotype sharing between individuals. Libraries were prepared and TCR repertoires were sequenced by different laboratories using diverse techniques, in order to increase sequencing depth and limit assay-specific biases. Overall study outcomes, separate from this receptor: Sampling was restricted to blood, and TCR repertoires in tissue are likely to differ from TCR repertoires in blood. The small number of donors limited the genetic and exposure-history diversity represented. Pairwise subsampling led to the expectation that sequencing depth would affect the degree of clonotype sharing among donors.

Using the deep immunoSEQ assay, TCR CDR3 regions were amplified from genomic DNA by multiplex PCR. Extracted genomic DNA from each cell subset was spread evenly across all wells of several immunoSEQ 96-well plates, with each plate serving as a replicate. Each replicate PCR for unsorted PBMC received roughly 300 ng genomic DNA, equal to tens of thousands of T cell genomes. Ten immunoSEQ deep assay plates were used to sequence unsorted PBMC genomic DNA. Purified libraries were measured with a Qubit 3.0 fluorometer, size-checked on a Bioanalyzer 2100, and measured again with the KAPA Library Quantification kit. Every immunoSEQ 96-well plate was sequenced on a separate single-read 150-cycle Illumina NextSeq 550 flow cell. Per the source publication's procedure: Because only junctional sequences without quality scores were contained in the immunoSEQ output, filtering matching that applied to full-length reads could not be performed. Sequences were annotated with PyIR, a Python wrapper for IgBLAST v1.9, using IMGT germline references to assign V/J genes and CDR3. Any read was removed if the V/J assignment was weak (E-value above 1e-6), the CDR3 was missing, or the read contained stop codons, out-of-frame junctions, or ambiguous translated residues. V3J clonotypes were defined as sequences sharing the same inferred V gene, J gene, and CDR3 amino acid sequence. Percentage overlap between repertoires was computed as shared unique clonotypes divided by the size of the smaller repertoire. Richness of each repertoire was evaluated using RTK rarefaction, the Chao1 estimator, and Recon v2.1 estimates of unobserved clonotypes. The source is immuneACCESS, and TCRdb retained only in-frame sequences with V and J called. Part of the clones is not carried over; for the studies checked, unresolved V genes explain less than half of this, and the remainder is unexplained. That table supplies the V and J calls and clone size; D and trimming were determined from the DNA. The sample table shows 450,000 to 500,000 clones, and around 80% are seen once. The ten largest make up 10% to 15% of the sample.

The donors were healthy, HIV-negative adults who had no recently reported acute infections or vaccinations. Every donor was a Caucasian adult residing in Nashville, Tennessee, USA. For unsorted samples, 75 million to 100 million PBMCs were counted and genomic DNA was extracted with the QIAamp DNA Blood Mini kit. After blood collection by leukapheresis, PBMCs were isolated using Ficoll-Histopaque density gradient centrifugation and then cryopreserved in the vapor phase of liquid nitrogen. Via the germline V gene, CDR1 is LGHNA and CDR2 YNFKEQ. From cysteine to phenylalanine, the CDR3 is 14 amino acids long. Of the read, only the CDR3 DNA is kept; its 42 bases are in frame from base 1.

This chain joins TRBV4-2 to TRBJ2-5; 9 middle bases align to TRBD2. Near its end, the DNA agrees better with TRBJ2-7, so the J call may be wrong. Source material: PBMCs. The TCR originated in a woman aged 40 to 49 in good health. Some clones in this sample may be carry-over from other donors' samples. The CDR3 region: CASSQTSGNYEQYF. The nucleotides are TGTGCCAGCAGCCAGACTAGCGGAAACTACGAGCAGTACTTC.